The present TCR beta chain was sequenced within a study of beta chain features in type 1 diabetes. The CDR3 is 15 amino acids. Germline CDR1 SGHTA, CDR2 FQGNSA. V lost 4 bases and J lost 3; bases outside the gene matches: 7. In its sample, this clone was seen a few times. Its antigen is not identified. CD45RO/CCR7/CD25/CD127/CD95/CD27 staining was used to isolate CD4+ naive, central memory, regulatory and stem cell-like memory cells by sorting. Every isolated RNA sample was fully reverse transcribed, so sequencing captured expressed TCRB transcripts. A few million reads were obtained on average from naive, central memory and regulatory T cell samples. The table came from immunoSEQ multiplex PCR; TCRdb's copy has only in-frame clones and leaves some out. Among 100,000 to 150,000 clones listed, roughly 17% were seen once. Study-wide results and caveats: In patients and controls equally, PCR might favor templates that are shorter. Resolution of whether HLA type affects TCRB rearrangement was not achieved here. Shorter TCRB CDR3s, moderately but significantly so, were found in Type 1 diabetes patients in all four CD4+ subsets.

The V call is TRBV7-2, the J call TRBJ1-1; 8 nucleotides align to TRBD1. The clonotype was recovered from a man in his thirties or forties with type 1 diabetes. The sequenced sample was central memory CD4+ T cells from blood. Here the CDR3 reads CASSSIRTGHTEAFF. The CDR3 DNA sequence: TGTGCCAGCAGCTCCATACGGACAGGGCACACTGAAGCTTTCTTT.